This entry lists 6 T cell receptor beta chains sequenced from one sample in a study of Graves' ophthalmopathy and Graves' hyperthyroidism. Researchers took RNA transcripts and amplified TCR beta CDR3 regions from them. First-round RT-PCR used HTBI primers; second-round multiplex PCR followed. TCRdb redid the calling of the multiplex PCR reads with MiXCR, one entry per CDR3 protein. The sample holds roughly 300,000 distinct CDR3 sequences; under 20% are singletons and the top ten take approximately 13%. The sequenced sample consisted of peripheral blood. The receptor source for this set is an adult man with Graves' ophthalmopathy.

Only one count was recorded for this clonotype. Here the CDR3 DNA reads TGTGCCAGCAGTGGAGGGGGACAGGCCTCCTACGAGCAGTACTTC. Translated, it gives CASSGGGQASYEQYF. The V gene is TRBV6-1, the J gene TRBJ2-7; 8 nucleotides agree with TRBD1. Losses at the gene ends were 4 bases for V and 0 bases for J; bases not matched to a gene: 5. There are 15 residues in the CDR3. Germline CDR1 reads MNHNS; CDR2 reads SASEGT.

This clonotype was observed many times. The V and J genes are TRBV2 and TRBJ1-6; possibly TRBD1 for D (6 bases). Per the germline V gene, CDR1 is SNHLY and CDR2 is FYNNEI. CDR3 size: 14 residues. Deletions cut 6 bases from V and 10 bases from J, with 16 bases between. The CDR3 DNA reads TGTGCCAGCAGCGGTACCTACAGGGAATCACCCCTCCACTTT. Residues: CASSGTYRESPLHF.

In its sample, this clonotype was seen many times. This chain connects TRBV28 to TRBJ2-7, with 7 bases matching TRBD2. V lost 4 bases and J lost 13; bases outside the gene matches: 7. The germline V gene encodes CDR1 MDHEN and CDR2 SYDVKM. This CDR3 contains 11 residues. The CDR3 sequence is CASSSGTTVYF. As DNA, the CDR3 is TGTGCCAGCAGTTCCGGGACTACAGTATACTTC.

The rearrangement links TRBV20-1 to TRBJ2-5; perhaps D is TRBD1 or TRBD2 (6 bases each). CDR1 DFQATT and CDR2 SNEGSKA come from the germline V gene (reference sequence). V shed 6 bases and J shed 0 bases, with 14 bases lying between them. CDR3 size: 14 residues. CDR3 bases: TGCAGTGCAGAGAAGGGGGGTTACCAAGAGACCCAGTACTTC. Translating gives CSAEKGGYQETQYF.

There are many counts of this clonotype. The chain couples TRBV6-5 to TRBJ2-7; 10 nucleotides align to TRBD1. Per germline, CDR1 MNHEY and CDR2 SVGAGI. V lost 0 bases to trimming and J lost 9 bases; unmatched junction nucleotides: 14. This CDR3 region has 17 residues. The CDR3 sequence: CASSYSITGTGETGQYF. The CDR3, as DNA: TGTGCCAGCAGTTACTCCATTACCGGGACAGGGGAGACGGGGCAGTACTTC.

This clonotype was seen only a few times. The J gene is TRBJ2-7, the V gene TRBV6-1; 12 bases line up with TRBD2. Germline V gene data show CDR1 as MNHNS and CDR2 as SASEGT. CDR3 length: 17 residues. Trimming took 6 bases from V and 4 from J; bases not matched to a gene: 13. DNA of the CDR3: TGTGCCAGCAGCCCCGGACTAGCGGGGACCTTAAGGTACGAGCAGTACTTC. Translation: CASSPGLAGTLRYEQYF.